These 9 T cell receptor beta chains originate from one sample sequenced in a study of blood T cell repertoires in COVID-19. Clones were sequenced by immunoSEQ multiplex PCR, and TCRdb holds only the in-frame ones, with some missing. Of some 110,000 clones listed, about four fifths are singletons. The sample consisted of peripheral blood. These receptors originate from a woman aged 70 to 79 with acute or convalescent COVID-19.

The chain has TRBV4-3 and TRBJ1-2, with D possibly matching TRBD1 (6 bases). This CDR3 contains 15 residues. The germline gives CDR1 LGHNA, CDR2 YSLEER. V shed 0 bases and J shed 3 bases, with 11 bases lying between them. The CDR3 DNA is TGCGCCAGCAGCCAAGATTTGTACAGGGACTATGGCTACACCTTC. Encoded protein: CASSQDLYRDYGYTF.

This clone occurred a few times. Other DNA sequences within the sample encode an identical CDR3. This chain links TRBV19 with TRBJ2-2, with D perhaps TRBD2 (5 bases). There are 15 residues in the CDR3. Germline V CDR1 and CDR2: LNHDA, SQIVND (reference sequence). Trimming stripped 4 bases from V and 4 bases from J, with 13 bases between. The CDR3 nucleotides are TGTGCCAGTAGTAACCCCGGGGAGCGCACCGGGGAGCTGTTTTTT. Its protein is CASSNPGERTGELFF.

The sample holds many counts of this clone. This same CDR3 is encoded by further DNA sequences in the sample. This chain links TRBV2 with TRBJ1-5; 7 bases match TRBD1. V was pared by 6 bases and J by 3 bases, with 8 bases of the junction left unmatched. The CDR3 is 15 residues long. CDR1 is SNHLY and CDR2 is FYNNEI in the germline V gene. CDR3 sequence: CASRVGTDSNQPQHF. In nucleotides, the CDR3 is TGTGCCAGCAGAGTAGGGACAGATTCCAATCAGCCCCAGCATTTT.

In its sample, this clone was seen a few times. This chain links TRBV6-6 with TRBJ1-6; no firm D call. In germline, CDR1 is MNHNY, CDR2 SVGAGI (reference sequence). V lost 5 bases and J lost 8, with 16 bases in between. The CDR3 is made up of 15 amino acids. The CDR3 region has the DNA TGTGCCAGCAGTCAACTAGTCCGTGGTGATTCACCCCTCCACTTT. Translating it yields CASSQLVRGDSPLHF.

The chain has TRBV9 and TRBJ1-5; D gene unclear. This CDR3 is built from 15 residues. Deletions cut 0 bases from V and 3 bases from J, with 10 bases between. From germline, CDR1 is SGDLS and CDR2 YYNGEE. This chain's CDR3 is CASSVDAGINQPQHF. CDR3 DNA: TGTGCCAGCAGCGTAGATGCAGGTATCAATCAGCCCCAGCATTTT. Drawing the rest from reference TRBV9 and TRBJ1-5, the complete variable domain is DSGVTQTPKHLITATGQRVTLRCSPRSGDLSVYWYQQSLDQGLQFLIQYYNGEERAKGNILERFSAQQFPDLHSELNLSSLELGDSALYFCASSVDAGINQPQHFGDGTRLSIL.

The gene calls are TRBV11-3 and TRBJ1-1; D ambiguous. The CDR3 spans 11 residues. Germline CDR1 SGHNT, CDR2 YENEEA. The V end lost 1 base, the J end lost 8 bases, and 5 bases lay between the germline ends. The CDR3 sequence: CASSLVREAFF. As DNA, the CDR3 is TGTGCCAGCAGCTTAGTCAGGGAAGCTTTCTTT.

This rearrangement joins TRBV14 to TRBJ2-7, with 7 positions matching TRBD2. The ends lost 3 bases at V and 6 bases at J; junction bases unmatched: 2. The CDR3 length is 12 residues. Germline values: CDR1 SGHDN, CDR2 FVKESK. The CDR3 loop reads CASSQGGIEQYF. The CDR3 DNA is TGTGCCAGCAGCCAGGGAGGGATCGAGCAGTACTTC.

V gene TRBV18 combines with J gene TRBJ1-3; D unresolved. V lost 3 bases and J 0 bases, leaving 9 bases between the germline ends. The germline gives CDR1 KGHSH, CDR2 LQKENI. The CDR3 contains 15 residues. CDR3 bases: TGTGCCAGCTCACCTATGACACTCTCTGGAAACACCATATATTTT. Its translation: CASSPMTLSGNTIYF.

V is TRBV3-1 (or the pseudogene TRBV3-2) and J is TRBJ2-1; 12 bases align to TRBD2. V was pared by 4 bases and J by 7 bases, with 5 bases of the junction left unmatched. The CDR3 length is 15 residues. Germline CDR1 LGHDT, CDR2 YNNKEL (reference sequence). CDR3 nucleotides: TGTGCCAGCAGCCCAACTAGCGGGGGGAGGAATGAGCAGTTCTTC. As protein: CASSPTSGGRNEQFF.